These 7 T cell receptor beta chains were all obtained from the same sample, sequenced in a study of radiotherapy plus CTLA-4 blockade in lung cancer. The table came from immunoSEQ multiplex PCR; TCRdb's copy has only in-frame clones and leaves some out. The sample includes some 43,000 clones, approximately 85% of them seen just once. This specimen was peripheral blood, taken from a patient treated with radiotherapy plus ipilimumab. These receptors were collected from a human donor with non-small cell lung cancer who had stable disease on radiotherapy plus ipilimumab.

The chain joins TRBV11-1 to TRBJ2-1; no clear D. Germline CDR1 SGHAT, CDR2 FQDESV (reference sequence). The V and J ends lost 5 bases and 8 bases respectively, with 13 bases between them. This CDR3 has 13 residues. CDR3 loop: CASSPTPGHEQFF. For the CDR3, the DNA is TGTGCCAGCAGCCCCACCCCTGGGCATGAGCAGTTCTTC.

The chain links TRBV15 to TRBJ2-5, with 7 bases matching TRBD1. The CDR3 is 15 residues long. With 0 bases clipped from V and 1 base from J, the junction kept 2 bases outside the gene matches. The germline V gene has CDR1 LNHNV and CDR2 YYDKDF (reference sequence). The CDR3 nucleotides are TGTGCCACCAGCAGAGACGGACAGGCCCAAGAGACCCAGTACTTC. Protein product: CATSRDGQAQETQYF.

V usage is TRBV11-2 and J usage is TRBJ2-5; maybe TRBD1 (6 bases). The CDR3 is made up of 15 amino acids. Between the trimmed V and J ends, which lost 7 bases and 1 base, there was a span of 16 bases. Germline CDR1 and CDR2: SGHAT and FQNNGV. Here the CDR3 reads CASTHHRAPQETQYF. As DNA, the CDR3 is TGTGCCAGCACCCATCACAGGGCCCCCCAAGAGACCCAGTACTTC.

The rearrangement uses TRBV5-1 and TRBJ2-7; perhaps TRBD2 as D (6 bases). Germline CDR1 SGHRS, CDR2 YFSETQ. V was shortened by 1 base and J by 1 base, with 9 bases between the two germline ends. CDR3 length equals 14 residues. Here the CDR3 DNA reads TGCGCCAGCAGCTTGACTAGCAGATCCTACGAGCAGTACTTC. As protein: CASSLTSRSYEQYF.

The rearrangement uses TRBV10-3 and TRBJ1-2, with a possible D match to TRBD1 (5 bases). The V end lost 3 bases, the J end lost 5 bases, and 10 bases lay between the germline ends. Germline V gene lookup returns CDR1 ENHRY and CDR2 SYGVKD. This CDR3 has 13 residues. CDR3 sequence reads: CAISDGGEYGYTF. DNA for the CDR3: TGTGCCATCAGTGATGGGGGGGAGTATGGCTACACCTTC.

The chain carries TRBV27 and TRBJ2-3, with TRBD2 matching 16 bases. Germline trimming cut 6 bases from V and 4 bases from J; bases unmatched to any gene: 10. Germline lookup yields CDR1 MNHEY and CDR2 SMNVEV (reference sequence). The CDR3 runs to 18 residues. The CDR3 region has the DNA TGTGCCAGCAGCCGCGGGGGACTAGCGGGAGGGAGGGCAGATACGCAGTATTTT. This gives the protein CASSRGGLAGGRADTQYF.

The chain uses TRBV21-1 and TRBJ1-1; the table assigns TRBD1, which was not confirmed against the DNA. TRBV21-1 corresponds to a pseudogene. CDR3 length: 16 amino acids. The CDR3 DNA is TGTGCCAGCAGCAGCAGGGGGACAGGGGCTTGCACTGAAGCTTTCTTT. Its translation: CASSSRGTGACTEAFF.